This entry lists 9 T cell receptor beta chains sequenced from one sample in a study of shared clonotypes between healthy human individuals. Only in-frame clones appear in the TCRdb table, and some are missing; sequencing was by immunoSEQ multiplex PCR. The sample includes around 1.9 million clones, around 93% of them seen just once. CD45RO-negative CD8 cells positively selected for CCR7 made up the naive population, which excluded terminally differentiated effector memory CD45RA+ cells. The sequenced sample was naive CD8+ T cells from PBMCs. The receptor source for this set is a man between 18 and 35 years old in good health. Some clones in this sample may be carry-over from other donors' samples.

This chain links TRBV11-2 with TRBJ2-3; 8 bases agree with TRBD2. V shed 0 bases, J shed 5 bases, and the junction held 10 bases outside the gene matches. Looked up from germline, CDR1 is SGHAT and CDR2 is FQNNGV. This CDR3 has 17 amino acids. The CDR3 DNA sequence: TGTGCCAGCAGCTTAGATTGGTATCGGGAGGGGGGAGATACGCAGTATTTT. Protein sequence: CASSLDWYREGGDTQYF.

Only a few counts were recorded for this clone. The rearrangement uses TRBV7-9 and TRBJ1-5, with D perhaps TRBD1 (6 bases). Germline V CDR1 and CDR2: SEHNR, FQNEAQ (reference sequence). V shed 6 bases and J shed 5 bases, with 8 bases lying between them. The CDR3 length is 12 residues. CDR3 sequence (DNA): TGTGCCAGCAGTTACAGGGATCAGCCCCAGCATTTT. It codes for CASSYRDQPQHF.

This sequence joins TRBV27 and TRBJ1-2; the match to TRBD1 covers 8 bases. Trimming took 6 bases from V and 4 from J; bases not matched to a gene: 7. The CDR3 has 14 residues. CDR1 is MNHEY and CDR2 is SMNVEV in the germline V gene (reference sequence). The CDR3 DNA follows: TGTGCCAGCAGCCCGGGACAGGCCTTCTATGGCTACACCTTC. Its protein is CASSPGQAFYGYTF.

The rearrangement joins TRBV19 to TRBJ2-7; the D gene could be TRBD1 or TRBD2 (5 bases each). The germline V and J ends were trimmed by 5 bases and 5 bases, with 19 bases remaining between them. The CDR3 contains 15 residues. Germline CDR1 and CDR2: LNHDA and SQIVND (reference sequence). The CDR3 is CASSPSPGHFNEQYF. In nucleotides, the CDR3 is TGTGCCAGTAGTCCATCCCCGGGGCATTTCAACGAGCAGTACTTC.

The rearrangement links TRBV28 to TRBJ1-4, with D maybe TRBD1 (6 bases). CDR3 length equals 18 residues. V gave up 5 bases and J gave up 0 bases, with 19 bases separating them. CDR1 is MDHEN, CDR2 SYDVKM, per germline. CDR3 amino acids: CASSPGWSGVPTNEKLFF. The DNA of the CDR3 is TGTGCCAGCAGTCCAGGTTGGTCAGGGGTCCCAACTAATGAAAAACTGTTTTTT.

The chain is built from TRBV19 and TRBJ2-4; 7 nucleotides align to TRBD1. The V and J ends lost 3 bases and 3 bases, in that order; junction bases with no gene match: 5. The CDR3 is made up of 15 amino acids. Germline V gene sequence: CDR1 LNHDA, CDR2 SQIVND (reference sequence). The CDR3 DNA reads TGTGCCAGTAGTATGGGACAGCCTGTCAAAAACATTCAGTACTTC. Translation gives CASSMGQPVKNIQYF.

In this sample, this clone turned up once. This chain links TRBV12-5 with TRBJ1-2; D might be TRBD1 (5 bases). V was pared by 7 bases and J by 7 bases, with 19 bases between. Looked up from germline, CDR1 is LGHNT and CDR2 is FRNRAP. The CDR3 totals 14 residues. For the CDR3, the DNA is TGTGCTAGTGTCAATGGGGCTCGCGGTATTGGCTACACCTTC. Translation gives CASVNGARGIGYTF.

Here the CDR3 reads CASSNTEGTNTEAFF. For the CDR3, the DNA is TGTGCCAGCAGCAATACGGAGGGGACGAACACTGAAGCTTTCTTT. The chain carries TRBV9 and TRBJ1-1, with D possibly TRBD1 on 5 matching bases. V gave up 4 bases and J gave up 1 base, with 14 bases separating them. This CDR3 has 15 amino acids. Germline-derived CDR1 and CDR2 are SGDLS and YYNGEE. Looking up the rest from reference TRBV9 and TRBJ1-1 gives the full variable domain: DSGVTQTPKHLITATGQRVTLRCSPRSGDLSVYWYQQSLDQGLQFLIQYYNGEERAKGNILERFSAQQFPDLHSELNLSSLELGDSALYFCASSNTEGTNTEAFFGQGTRLTVV.

The V gene is TRBV29-1, the J gene TRBJ2-7; 12 positions agree with TRBD2. J gave up 4 bases and V 7 bases, and 5 bases lay outside the gene matches. The germline CDR1 and CDR2 sequences are SQVTM and ANQGSEA. The CDR3 runs 13 residues. In DNA form, the CDR3 reads TGCAGCGCGCTAGCGGGAGGGAGATACGAGCAGTACTTC. This gives the protein CSALAGGRYEQYF.